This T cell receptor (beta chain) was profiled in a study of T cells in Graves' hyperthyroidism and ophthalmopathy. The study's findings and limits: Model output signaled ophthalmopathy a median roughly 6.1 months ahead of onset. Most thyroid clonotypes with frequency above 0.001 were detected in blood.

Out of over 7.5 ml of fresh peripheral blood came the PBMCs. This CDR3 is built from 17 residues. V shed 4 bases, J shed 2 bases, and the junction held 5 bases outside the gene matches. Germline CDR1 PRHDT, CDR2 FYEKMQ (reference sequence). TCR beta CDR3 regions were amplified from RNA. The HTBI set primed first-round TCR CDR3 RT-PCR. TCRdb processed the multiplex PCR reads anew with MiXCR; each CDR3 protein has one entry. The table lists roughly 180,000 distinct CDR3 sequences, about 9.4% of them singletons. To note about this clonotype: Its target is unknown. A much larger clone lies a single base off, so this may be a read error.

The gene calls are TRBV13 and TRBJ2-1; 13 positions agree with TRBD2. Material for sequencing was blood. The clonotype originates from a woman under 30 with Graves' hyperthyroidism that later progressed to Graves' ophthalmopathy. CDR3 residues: CASSSGLAGEAYNEQFF. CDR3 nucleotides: TGTGCCAGCAGCTCAGGACTAGCGGGAGAGGCCTACAATGAGCAGTTCTTC.